The text below deals with one T cell receptor (beta chain). Which antigen it targets is not known. No base qualities exist here, and no much larger clone lies one base off it. These data belong to a study of blood T cells in healthy people across ages (dated by TCRdb to 2013 to 2016). About the investigation overall: Template switching captured roughly one uniquely barcoded TCR beta cDNA molecule per two T cells in model experiments. To track age-related changes in TCR beta repertoire diversity, the study relied on deep sequencing normalized with unique cDNA molecular identifiers. Donors were grouped into four age groups: young (average about 15 years), middle-aged (roughly 37), aged (over 55) and long-lived (82). The study analyzed two additional independent replicas of 1 million unique cDNA reads from the same blood draw for two donors, one aged 18 to 30 and one aged 80 or older. To avoid experimental bias, donors of different ages were distributed randomly across sequencing lanes. Summary of the overall study and its limitations: There was a strong correlation between observed TCR beta diversity and the percentage of naive T cells measured by flow cytometry. Conclusive comparison of naive and antigen-experienced compartments was prevented by the profiling of bulk unsorted PBMCs. Estimates of total diversity based on one million sequenced T cells were considered lower bounds and underestimates. Because donor CMV infection status was unknown, age-related changes in expanded clonotypes were potentially confounded. As age increased, observed TCR beta diversity per million T cells dropped in a roughly linear way, and a significant reduction was already evident by age about 36. Compared with the aged group, the long-lived group had more naive CD4+ T cells, fewer expanded clones and increased TCR diversity, suggesting age selection.

The 40 or so donors, aged roughly 6 to 100 years, were systemically healthy Caucasian individuals from Russia. About 9.8 milliliters of peripheral blood were drawn from each donor into EDTA-treated Vacutainer tubes. Ficoll-Paque density-gradient centrifugation was used to isolate PBMCs, with at least 6.5 million obtained per sample. Total RNA was extracted from PBMCs with Trizol reagent, with at least 6 micrograms obtained per sample. Naive CD45RAhigh/CD27high T cell percentages were measured by flow cytometry on a PBMC aliquot from every donor. CDR1 and CDR2 are drawn from the germline V gene: MNHEY, SVGEGT. Trimming leaves V shorter by 2 bases and J shorter by 0 bases, with the junction holding 3 bases beyond the gene matches. CDR3 length: 16 amino acids, cysteine to phenylalanine. The DNA shown is the 48-base CDR3, in frame from base 1. Library method: 5' RACE. The sample was run on an Illumina HiSeq 2500. A second PCR of roughly 7 to 11 cycles was performed with a sample-barcoded 5' primer and a J-beta primer mix. Each TCR beta cDNA molecule received a unique molecular identifier from a template-switch 5' adaptor carrying 12 random nucleotides. Each sample yielded at least 3 million CDR3-containing paired-end reads. All of the RNA was converted into first-strand cDNA using the Mint cDNA synthesis kit, with a TRBC-specific oligonucleotide serving as the primer. Following uracil-DNA glycosylase treatment, all cDNA underwent a first 18-cycle PCR with the universal primers M1SS and BC2_uni_R. Regarding the original processing steps: Each sample was normalized by randomly selecting 1 million high-quality reads, each carrying a distinct molecular identifier. Reads with shared molecular identifiers were discarded instead of being binned into consensus sequences. CDR3 identification, clonotype clustering and error correction used MiTCR with a Q25 quality threshold and the strictest error-elimination algorithm. A nonparametric unseen species model with Euler transformation was used to estimate lower-bound total TCR beta diversity. The public sequencing data were trimmed at Q25 with fastp and processed into clonotypes with MiXCR by TCRdb, which kept only in-frame beta chains. CDR3 protein duplicates are merged, each entry listing the most common genes and DNA. For this entry, the V and J calls and clone size follow TCRdb and not the study's own pipeline. Across this sample there are about 570,000 distinct CDR3 sequences, with about 25% seen only once. The ten biggest clones cover about 18% of the sample.

This clonotype originated in a woman aged 70-85 years in good health. The chain was built from TRBV6-2 or TRBV6-3 and TRBJ2-3; TRBD1 matches 9 bases in the middle. Sequenced: blood. The DNA sequence is as follows: TGTGCCAGCAGTTACCGGGACAGGGATAGCACAGATACGCAGTATTTT. Translated, it gives CASSYRDRDSTDTQYF.